This is a list of T cell receptor beta chains from one sample in a study of cytomegalovirus exposure and HLA in healthy donors. TCRdb's table, derived via immunoSEQ multiplex PCR, lists solely in-frame clones and lacks some. The table has under 250,000 clones, roughly 90% seen once. Sequenced sample: PBMCs. All receptors derive from a man younger than 30 in good health and CMV-seropositive. Both conserved end residues are part of each CDR3. A D gene is named only where the DNA matches it firmly. Expanded clones get a size class; other rows say once, few or many, or leave the size out.

>.|TRBJ1-2|TRBV6-4|once
CASTPGDSPYGYTF
TGTGCCAGCACCCCAGGGGACTCTCCCTATGGCTACACCTTC
>.|TRBJ1-1|TRBV7-2|.
CASSSHTEAFF
TGTGCCAGCAGCTCTCACACTGAAGCTTTCTTT
>.|TRBJ1-3|TRBV28|.
CASSLGGSGNTIYF
TGTGCCAGCAGTTTAGGTGGCTCTGGAAACACCATATATTTT
>TRBD2|TRBJ2-1|TRBV6-5|.
CASSYSSGEIYNEQFF
TGTGCCAGCAGTTACTCTAGCGGGGAAATATACAATGAGCAGTTCTTC
>TRBD2|TRBJ2-7|TRBV4-2|.
CASSQDGLAVISYEQYF
TGTGCCAGCAGCCAGGACGGACTAGCCGTCATCTCCTACGAGCAGTACTTC
>TRBD1|TRBJ1-1|TRBV6-5|.
CASRLTGAGTEAFF
TGTGCCAGCAGATTGACAGGGGCTGGTACTGAAGCTTTCTTT
>.|TRBJ2-3|TRBV7-3|once
CASSLMGSSSTDTQYF
TGTGCCAGCAGCTTAATGGGCAGTTCGAGCACAGATACGCAGTATTTT
>.|TRBJ2-1|TRBV6-1|.
CASSEGADSYNEQFF
TGTGCCAGCAGTGAAGGAGCGGACTCCTACAATGAGCAGTTCTTC
>TRBD1|TRBJ2-7|TRBV2|once
CASRGQPSYEQYF
TGTGCCAGCCGGGGACAGCCTTCCTACGAGCAGTACTTC
>.|TRBJ1-5|TRBV6-5|.
CASSYRQDYQPQHF
TGTGCCAGCAGTTATAGGCAGGATTATCAGCCCCAGCATTTT
>.|TRBJ2-3|TRBV11-3|.
CASSLGAGPDTQYF
TGTGCCAGCAGCTTGGGCGCGGGACCAGATACGCAGTATTTT
>TRBD2|TRBJ2-5|TRBV6-5|few
CASRHTSGGETQYF
TGTGCCAGCAGACACACTAGCGGGGGAGAGACCCAGTACTTC
>.|TRBJ2-7|TRBV6-5|.
CASSYRRNTPYEQYF
TGTGCCAGCAGTTACCGTCGCAACACCCCCTACGAGCAGTACTTC
>.|TRBJ2-7|TRBV6-1|.
CASDWGGASDEQYF
TGTGCCAGCGACTGGGGGGGGGCGTCCGACGAGCAGTACTTC
>TRBD2|TRBJ2-5|TRBV5-1|.
CASYREAETQYF
TGCGCCAGCTACCGGGAGGCAGAGACCCAGTACTTC
>.|TRBJ2-1|TRBV7-2|once
CASSVRVKNEQFF
TGTGCCAGCAGCGTCCGGGTCAAAAATGAGCAGTTCTTC
>TRBD2|TRBJ2-7|TRBV28|.
CASSGLVDEQYF
TGTGCCAGCAGCGGACTAGTTGACGAGCAGTACTTC
>.|TRBJ1-2|TRBV15|.
CATSRDQDDYGYTF
TGTGCCACCAGCAGAGATCAGGATGACTATGGCTACACCTTC
>.|TRBJ1-1|TRBV7-9|.
CASSIQGMNTEAFF
TGTGCCAGCAGCATACAGGGTATGAACACTGAAGCTTTCTTT
>.|TRBJ1-2|TRBV6-1|.
CASREQGAYGYTF
TGTGCCAGCAGGGAACAGGGTGCCTATGGCTACACCTTC
>.|TRBJ2-7|TRBV5-1|.
CASSLQDGTYEQYF
TGCGCCAGCAGCCTACAGGACGGAACCTACGAGCAGTACTTC
>TRBD2|TRBJ2-1|TRBV29-1|.
CSVEEGTSGIYNEQFF
TGCAGCGTTGAAGAAGGCACTAGCGGGATCTACAATGAGCAGTTCTTC
>TRBD1|TRBJ1-1|TRBV28|.
CASSSPGQGTIFGAFF
TGTGCCAGCAGTTCCCCGGGACAGGGGACCATCTTTGGGGCTTTCTTT
>TRBD1|TRBJ1-2|TRBV10-3|.
CAIGDSPNYGYTF
TGTGCCATCGGGGACAGCCCTAACTATGGCTACACCTTC
>TRBD2|TRBJ2-2|TRBV11-3|.
CASSYGLAGTGELFF
TGTGCCAGCAGCTACGGACTAGCGGGAACCGGGGAGCTGTTTTTT
>TRBD2|TRBJ2-3|TRBV7-9|.
CASSPLAGRPSTDTQYF
TGTGCCAGCAGCCCCCTAGCGGGTCGTCCTAGCACAGATACGCAGTATTTT
>.|TRBJ1-1|TRBV7-9|.
CASSQGRTEAFF
TGTGCCAGCAGCCAAGGGAGAACTGAAGCTTTCTTT
>.|TRBJ2-7|TRBV29-1|.
CSVVQGSYEQYF
TGCAGCGTTGTACAGGGCTCCTACGAGCAGTACTTC
>TRBD2|TRBJ2-5|TRBV7-9|.
CASSQRGGSSQETQYF
TGTGCCAGCAGCCAGCGGGGGGGATCCTCCCAAGAGACCCAGTACTTC
>TRBD1|TRBJ1-1|TRBV10-3|.
CATRTGKGNTEAFF
TGTGCCACTAGGACAGGGAAGGGGAACACTGAAGCTTTCTTT
>.|TRBJ2-1|TRBV10-3|.
CAISAGNYNEQFF
TGTGCCATCAGTGCGGGCAACTACAATGAGCAGTTCTTC
>TRBD2|TRBJ2-1|TRBV5-1|.
CASSLGLADYNEQFF
TGCGCCAGCAGCTTGGGGCTAGCGGACTACAATGAGCAGTTCTTC
>.|TRBJ2-1|TRBV9|once
CASSVGVGNEQFF
TGTGCCAGCAGCGTAGGGGTCGGTAATGAGCAGTTCTTC
>.|TRBJ1-1|TRBV19|.
CASSTSTNTEAFF
TGTGCCAGTAGTACCAGCACCAACACTGAAGCTTTCTTT
>TRBD2|TRBJ2-3|TRBV6-4|few
CASSSPGLAPYTQYF
TGTGCCAGCAGTTCACCGGGACTAGCTCCGTATACGCAGTATTTT
>.|TRBJ2-7|TRBV5-6|.
CASSKTVYEQYF
TGTGCCAGCAGCAAGACAGTCTACGAGCAGTACTTC
>.|TRBJ1-3|TRBV6-5|.
CASRPEHSGNTIYF
TGTGCCAGCAGGCCGGAACACTCTGGAAACACCATATATTTT